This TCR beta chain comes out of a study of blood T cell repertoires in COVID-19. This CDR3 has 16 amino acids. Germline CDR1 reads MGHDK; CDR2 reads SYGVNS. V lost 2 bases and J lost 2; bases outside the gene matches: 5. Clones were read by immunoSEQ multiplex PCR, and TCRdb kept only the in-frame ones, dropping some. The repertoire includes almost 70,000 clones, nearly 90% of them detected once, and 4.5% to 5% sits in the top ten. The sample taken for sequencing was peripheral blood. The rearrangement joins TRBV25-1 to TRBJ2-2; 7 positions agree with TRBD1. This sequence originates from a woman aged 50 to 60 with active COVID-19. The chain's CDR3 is CASSEDRVANTGELFF. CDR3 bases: TGTGCCAGCAGTGAAGACAGGGTAGCTAACACCGGGGAGCTGTTTTTT.